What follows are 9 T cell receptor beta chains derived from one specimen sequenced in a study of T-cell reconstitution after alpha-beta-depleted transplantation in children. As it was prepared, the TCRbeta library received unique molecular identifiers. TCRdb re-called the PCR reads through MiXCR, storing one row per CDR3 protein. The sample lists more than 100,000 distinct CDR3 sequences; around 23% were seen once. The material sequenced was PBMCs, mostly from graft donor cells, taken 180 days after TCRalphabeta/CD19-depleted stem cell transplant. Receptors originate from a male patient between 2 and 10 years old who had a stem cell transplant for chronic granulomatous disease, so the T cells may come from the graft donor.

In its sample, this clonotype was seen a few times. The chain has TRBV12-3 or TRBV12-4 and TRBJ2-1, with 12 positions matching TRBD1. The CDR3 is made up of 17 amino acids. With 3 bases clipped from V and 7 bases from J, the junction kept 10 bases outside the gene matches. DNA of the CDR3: TGTGCCAGCAGTTTGGAACCCCGGGACAGGGGGCGAAATGAGCAGTTCTTC. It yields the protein CASSLEPRDRGRNEQFF.

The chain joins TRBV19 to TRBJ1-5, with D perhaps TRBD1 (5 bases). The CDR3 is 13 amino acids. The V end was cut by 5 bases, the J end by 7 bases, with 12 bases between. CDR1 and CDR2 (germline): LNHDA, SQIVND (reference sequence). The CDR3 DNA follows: TGTGCCAGTAGTCAAAGATCAGGGCAGCCCCAGCATTTT. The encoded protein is CASSQRSGQPQHF.

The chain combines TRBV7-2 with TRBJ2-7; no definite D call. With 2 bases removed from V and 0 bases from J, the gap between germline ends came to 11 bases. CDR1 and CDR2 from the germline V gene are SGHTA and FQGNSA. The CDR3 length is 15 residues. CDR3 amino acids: CASSLTKQNSYEQYF. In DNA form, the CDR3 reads TGTGCCAGCAGCTTAACAAAGCAAAACTCCTACGAGCAGTACTTC.

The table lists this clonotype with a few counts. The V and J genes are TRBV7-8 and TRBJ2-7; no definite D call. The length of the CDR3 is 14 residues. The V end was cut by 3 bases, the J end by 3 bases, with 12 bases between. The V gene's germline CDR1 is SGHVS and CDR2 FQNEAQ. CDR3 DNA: TGTGCCAGCAGCTTCGGTGGGTTTCGCTACGAGCAGTACTTC. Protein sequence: CASSFGGFRYEQYF.

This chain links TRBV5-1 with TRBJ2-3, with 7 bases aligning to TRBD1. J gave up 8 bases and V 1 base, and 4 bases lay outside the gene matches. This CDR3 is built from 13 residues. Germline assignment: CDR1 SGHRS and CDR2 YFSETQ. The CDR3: CASSLQGGGTQYF. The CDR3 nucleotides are TGCGCCAGCAGCTTGCAAGGGGGCGGTACGCAGTATTTT.

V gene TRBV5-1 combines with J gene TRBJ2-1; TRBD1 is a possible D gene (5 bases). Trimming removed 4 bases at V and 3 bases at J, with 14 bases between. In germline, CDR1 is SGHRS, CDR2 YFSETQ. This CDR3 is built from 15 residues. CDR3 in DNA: TGCGCCAGCAGCAAGACAGTGCTGGGCTACAATGAGCAGTTCTTC. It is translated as CASSKTVLGYNEQFF.

The CDR3 is CASSPKAGGDTQYF. The CDR3 DNA sequence: TGTGCCAGCAGCCCCAAAGCGGGAGGGGATACGCAGTATTTT. The gene calls are TRBV6-1 and TRBJ2-3, with 10 positions matching TRBD2. CDR1 is MNHNS, CDR2 SASEGT, per germline. The CDR3 extends over 14 amino acids. Trimming removed 6 bases from V and 6 bases from J; junction bases left unmatched: 6.

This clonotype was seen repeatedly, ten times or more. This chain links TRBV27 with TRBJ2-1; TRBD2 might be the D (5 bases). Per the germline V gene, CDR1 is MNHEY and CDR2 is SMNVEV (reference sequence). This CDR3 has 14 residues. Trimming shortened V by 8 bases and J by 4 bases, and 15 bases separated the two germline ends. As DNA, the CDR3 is TGTGCCAGCTCATCAAGCGGAATATACAATGAGCAGTTCTTC. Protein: CASSSSGIYNEQFF.

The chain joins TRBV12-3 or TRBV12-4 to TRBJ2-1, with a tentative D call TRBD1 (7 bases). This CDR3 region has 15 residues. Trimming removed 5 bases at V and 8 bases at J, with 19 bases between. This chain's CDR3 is CASSPDRRGNDEQFF. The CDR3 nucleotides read TGTGCCAGCAGTCCGGACAGGAGGGGCAACGATGAGCAGTTCTTC.